This is a list of T cell receptor beta chains from one sample in a study of blood T cells in healthy people across ages. From the 5' RACE reads, TCRdb called clonotypes with MiXCR, one entry per CDR3 protein. This table holds roughly 500,000 distinct CDR3 sequences, 25% to 30% found once. The specimen was blood. These receptors came from a woman between 65 and 79 years old in good health. Each CDR3 is given with its conserved first and last residue. The order of the fields is V gene, D gene, J gene, CDR3 length, clone size, CDR3 DNA, CDR3 protein. A D gene is named only where the DNA matches it firmly. Part of the rows lack a size; the others show once, few, many or a class for expanded clones.

V gene: TRBV29-1
D gene: .
J gene: TRBJ2-7
CDR3 length: 15
clone size: .
CDR3 DNA: TGCAGCGTTGGCCTTGGGGACTCCGAAAACTACGAGCAGTACTTC
CDR3 protein: CSVGLGDSENYEQYF

V gene: TRBV29-1
D gene: TRBD1
J gene: TRBJ1-2
CDR3 length: 12
clone size: few
CDR3 DNA: TGCAGCGCGAATACAGGGGGCTCTGGCTACACCTTC
CDR3 protein: CSANTGGSGYTF

V gene: TRBV4-2
D gene: .
J gene: TRBJ1-3
CDR3 length: 16
clone size: .
CDR3 DNA: TGTGCCAGCAGCCAAGAACCGCAGAGCTCTGGAAACACCATATATTTT
CDR3 protein: CASSQEPQSSGNTIYF

V gene: TRBV10-3
D gene: .
J gene: TRBJ1-4
CDR3 length: 14
clone size: few
CDR3 DNA: TGTGCCATCAGATCCACCGGCGCTAATGAAAAACTGTTTTTT
CDR3 protein: CAIRSTGANEKLFF

V gene: TRBV21-1
D gene: .
J gene: TRBJ1-6
CDR3 length: 14
clone size: few
CDR3 DNA: TGTGCCAGCAGCAAACGGGCAGTTAATTCACCCCTCCACTTT
CDR3 protein: CASSKRAVNSPLHF

V gene: TRBV20-1
D gene: TRBD2
J gene: TRBJ2-5
CDR3 length: 13
clone size: .
CDR3 DNA: TGCAGTGCAACGACTAGCGTAGTGGAGACCCAGTACTTC
CDR3 protein: CSATTSVVETQYF

V gene: TRBV27
D gene: .
J gene: TRBJ2-3
CDR3 length: 16
clone size: few
CDR3 DNA: TGTGCCAGCAGTTTCCGCCCTTACCTCGGCCCAGATACGCAGTATTTT
CDR3 protein: CASSFRPYLGPDTQYF

V gene: TRBV7-9
D gene: TRBD1
J gene: TRBJ1-1
CDR3 length: 16
clone size: few
CDR3 DNA: TGTGCCGGATCAGGGACAGGGCCTTCGATGGACGGTGAAGCTTTCTTT
CDR3 protein: CAGSGTGPSMDGEAFF

V gene: TRBV6-1
D gene: .
J gene: TRBJ1-5
CDR3 length: 14
clone size: few
CDR3 DNA: TGTGCCAGCCTTCGGACAGCTAGGAATCAGCCCCAGCATTTT
CDR3 protein: CASLRTARNQPQHF

V gene: TRBV20-1
D gene: TRBD2
J gene: TRBJ2-5
CDR3 length: 17
clone size: few
CDR3 DNA: TGCAGTGCTAGAGATCCCGCTAGCGGGGGGACCCCAGAGACCCAGTACTTC
CDR3 protein: CSARDPASGGTPETQYF

V gene: TRBV4-3
D gene: TRBD1
J gene: TRBJ1-2
CDR3 length: 14
clone size: .
CDR3 DNA: TGCGCCAGCAGCCAGATACAGGGGTCCTATGGCTGCACCTTC
CDR3 protein: CASSQIQGSYGCTF

V gene: TRBV20-1
D gene: .
J gene: TRBJ2-5
CDR3 length: 12
clone size: few
CDR3 DNA: TGCAGTGTGATCCGGGGAAGAGAGACCCAGTACTTC
CDR3 protein: CSVIRGRETQYF

V gene: TRBV5-5
D gene: TRBD1
J gene: TRBJ2-4
CDR3 length: 17
clone size: few
CDR3 DNA: TGTGCCAGCAGCTTGATGGCCATGACAGGGATCAGGAACATTCAGTACTTC
CDR3 protein: CASSLMAMTGIRNIQYF

V gene: TRBV4-2
D gene: .
J gene: TRBJ2-7
CDR3 length: 13
clone size: .
CDR3 DNA: TGTGCCAGCAGGGGCAAGAGCTCCTACGAGCAGTACTTC
CDR3 protein: CASRGKSSYEQYF

V gene: TRBV2
D gene: TRBD1
J gene: TRBJ1-4
CDR3 length: 15
clone size: once
CDR3 DNA: TGTGCCAGCAGTGGCCGGGACAGGGTCGGGGAAAAACTGTTTTTT
CDR3 protein: CASSGRDRVGEKLFF

V gene: TRBV30
D gene: .
J gene: TRBJ2-5
CDR3 length: 13
clone size: few
CDR3 DNA: TGTGCCTGGAGTGTGGGGGGCACAGAGACCCAGTACTTC
CDR3 protein: CAWSVGGTETQYF

V gene: TRBV10-3
D gene: .
J gene: TRBJ2-7
CDR3 length: 14
clone size: .
CDR3 DNA: TGTGCCATCAGCCTAGGCGTTAAAGCCTACGAGCAGTACTTC
CDR3 protein: CAISLGVKAYEQYF

V gene: TRBV18
D gene: .
J gene: TRBJ2-7
CDR3 length: 14
clone size: few
CDR3 DNA: TGTGCCAGCTCTGCCAATAAGGGTCCGGGCGAGCAGTACTTC
CDR3 protein: CASSANKGPGEQYF

V gene: TRBV6-1
D gene: .
J gene: TRBJ2-1
CDR3 length: 13
clone size: .
CDR3 DNA: TGTGCCAGCAGTTTTGGACTTGACAATGAGCATTTCTTC
CDR3 protein: CASSFGLDNEHFF

V gene: TRBV6-5
D gene: .
J gene: TRBJ1-1
CDR3 length: 15
clone size: .
CDR3 DNA: TGTGCCAGCTCACCCTCGCTGGGAATGGGCACTGAAGCTTTCTTT
CDR3 protein: CASSPSLGMGTEAFF

V gene: TRBV4-2
D gene: TRBD1
J gene: TRBJ2-5
CDR3 length: 15
clone size: .
CDR3 DNA: TGTGCCAGCAGCCAACGGACAGGGGATGAAGAGACCCAGTACTTT
CDR3 protein: CASSQRTGDEETQYF

V gene: TRBV7-9
D gene: TRBD1
J gene: TRBJ2-5
CDR3 length: 16
clone size: few
CDR3 DNA: TGTGCCAGCAGCTTAGCGCGAGGGACAGGGGTTGAGACCCAGTACTTC
CDR3 protein: CASSLARGTGVETQYF

V gene: TRBV4-2
D gene: TRBD2
J gene: TRBJ2-5
CDR3 length: 15
clone size: few
CDR3 DNA: TGTGCCAGCAGCCAAGATGGGGGGGGGAGCGAGACCCAGTACTTC
CDR3 protein: CASSQDGGGSETQYF

V gene: TRBV6-6
D gene: .
J gene: TRBJ2-6
CDR3 length: 16
clone size: .
CDR3 DNA: TGTGCCAGCGGTATTTGGGAGGATTCTGGGGCCAACGTCCTGACTTTC
CDR3 protein: CASGIWEDSGANVLTF

V gene: TRBV12-3/TRBV12-4
D gene: .
J gene: TRBJ2-5
CDR3 length: 13
clone size: .
CDR3 DNA: TGTGCCAGCAGTCGGGGGATCCAAGAGACCCAGTACTTC
CDR3 protein: CASSRGIQETQYF

V gene: TRBV5-1
D gene: TRBD2
J gene: TRBJ2-5
CDR3 length: 14
clone size: .
CDR3 DNA: TGCGCCAGCAGCGATACTAGCGGCGGAGAGACCCAGTACTTC
CDR3 protein: CASSDTSGGETQYF

V gene: TRBV6-5
D gene: .
J gene: TRBJ1-4
CDR3 length: 16
clone size: .
CDR3 DNA: TGTGCCAGCAGTTACTCCTACGGCAGGGTTAATGAAAAACTGTTTTTT
CDR3 protein: CASSYSYGRVNEKLFF

V gene: TRBV29-1
D gene: .
J gene: TRBJ2-1
CDR3 length: 13
clone size: .
CDR3 DNA: TGCAGCGTTTACCAGAGCTCCTACAATGAGCAGTTCTTC
CDR3 protein: CSVYQSSYNEQFF

V gene: TRBV5-1
D gene: .
J gene: TRBJ2-7
CDR3 length: 13
clone size: few
CDR3 DNA: TGCGCCAGTAACTTAGGGGACGGCTACGAGCAGTACTTC
CDR3 protein: CASNLGDGYEQYF

V gene: TRBV6-6
D gene: TRBD2
J gene: TRBJ2-7
CDR3 length: 15
clone size: .
CDR3 DNA: TGTGCCAGCAGTACTCAAGCGGGGGGGCTCTACGAGCAGTACTTC
CDR3 protein: CASSTQAGGLYEQYF

V gene: TRBV4-2
D gene: .
J gene: TRBJ1-4
CDR3 length: 16
clone size: .
CDR3 DNA: TGTGCCAGCAGCCAAGATAAGGCATCAACTAATGAAAAACTGTTTTTT
CDR3 protein: CASSQDKASTNEKLFF

V gene: TRBV19
D gene: .
J gene: TRBJ2-5
CDR3 length: 14
clone size: .
CDR3 DNA: TGTGCCAGTAGTATAGCAGGGAAGGGAGAGACCCAGTACTTC
CDR3 protein: CASSIAGKGETQYF

V gene: TRBV6-2/TRBV6-3
D gene: .
J gene: TRBJ1-1
CDR3 length: 13
clone size: .
CDR3 DNA: TGTGCCAGCAGTTTTCGGAAGGGCACTGAAGCTTTCTTT
CDR3 protein: CASSFRKGTEAFF

V gene: TRBV29-1
D gene: TRBD1
J gene: TRBJ2-3
CDR3 length: 14
clone size: many
CDR3 DNA: TGCAGCGCCTCAACCGGGACAGGGGAAGATACGCAGTATTTT
CDR3 protein: CSASTGTGEDTQYF

V gene: TRBV7-9
D gene: .
J gene: TRBJ2-1
CDR3 length: 17
clone size: .
CDR3 DNA: TGTGCCAGCAGCTTAGGCTACGGGGGCCACTCCTACAATGAGCAGTTCTTC
CDR3 protein: CASSLGYGGHSYNEQFF

V gene: TRBV10-3
D gene: .
J gene: TRBJ2-1
CDR3 length: 12
clone size: .
CDR3 DNA: TGTGCCATCAGTGAGCGGAGCGATGAGCAGTTCTTC
CDR3 protein: CAISERSDEQFF

V gene: TRBV9
D gene: .
J gene: TRBJ2-2
CDR3 length: 14
clone size: many
CDR3 DNA: TGTGCCAGCAGCGTAGGTATAGGGACCGGGGAGCTGTTTTTT
CDR3 protein: CASSVGIGTGELFF

V gene: TRBV20-1
D gene: TRBD1
J gene: TRBJ1-4
CDR3 length: 16
clone size: .
CDR3 DNA: TGCAGTGCCTCAGGGGGCCCCGGAGCAACTAATGAAAAACTGTTTTTT
CDR3 protein: CSASGGPGATNEKLFF

V gene: TRBV2
D gene: TRBD1
J gene: TRBJ2-1
CDR3 length: 15
clone size: .
CDR3 DNA: TGTGCCAGCAGAGGGGACAGGGGGGCCTACAATGAGCAGTTCTTC
CDR3 protein: CASRGDRGAYNEQFF

V gene: TRBV7-8
D gene: .
J gene: TRBJ2-7
CDR3 length: 16
clone size: .
CDR3 DNA: TGTGCCAGCAGCCCTGGGGCTGGGACGGTTACCTACGAGCAGTACTTC
CDR3 protein: CASSPGAGTVTYEQYF

V gene: TRBV24-1
D gene: TRBD1
J gene: TRBJ1-1
CDR3 length: 13
clone size: .
CDR3 DNA: TGTGCCACCAGTGATGGAGGGGGCCGGCAGGCTTTCTTT
CDR3 protein: CATSDGGGRQAFF

V gene: TRBV7-2
D gene: .
J gene: TRBJ1-1
CDR3 length: 16
clone size: .
CDR3 DNA: TGTGCCAGCAGCTCGAACTGGGGGGAGATGAACACTGAAGCTTTCTTT
CDR3 protein: CASSSNWGEMNTEAFF

V gene: TRBV12-3/TRBV12-4
D gene: .
J gene: TRBJ1-1
CDR3 length: 12
clone size: .
CDR3 DNA: TGTGCCAGCGGACCCTTGAACACTGAAGCTTTCTTT
CDR3 protein: CASGPLNTEAFF

V gene: TRBV3-1
D gene: TRBD1
J gene: TRBJ1-1
CDR3 length: 15
clone size: .
CDR3 DNA: TGTGCCAGCAGCCAGGCACAGGGGGCGCGGACTGAAGCTTTCTTT
CDR3 protein: CASSQAQGARTEAFF

V gene: TRBV4-3
D gene: TRBD1
J gene: TRBJ1-2
CDR3 length: 16
clone size: .
CDR3 DNA: TGCGCCAGCAGCCAAGCGATTTCCGGACAGGGAGTCAGCTACACCTTC
CDR3 protein: CASSQAISGQGVSYTF

V gene: TRBV21-1
D gene: .
J gene: TRBJ2-1
CDR3 length: 13
clone size: .
CDR3 DNA: TGTGCCAGCAGCAAAGACAGGGGGAATGAGCAGTTCTTC
CDR3 protein: CASSKDRGNEQFF

V gene: TRBV20-1
D gene: .
J gene: TRBJ1-5
CDR3 length: 16
clone size: few
CDR3 DNA: TGCAGTGCTAGTCATATGCAGTGGGGTAGCAATCAGCCCCAGCATTTT
CDR3 protein: CSASHMQWGSNQPQHF

V gene: TRBV18
D gene: .
J gene: TRBJ2-7
CDR3 length: 17
clone size: .
CDR3 DNA: TGTGCCAGCTCACCGCCTAGGACTTCCCAAGACGACTACGAGCAGTACTTC
CDR3 protein: CASSPPRTSQDDYEQYF

V gene: TRBV5-5
D gene: TRBD1
J gene: TRBJ1-2
CDR3 length: 15
clone size: .
CDR3 DNA: TGTGCCAGCAGCTACACAGGGGATCCCAACTATGGCTACACCTTC
CDR3 protein: CASSYTGDPNYGYTF

V gene: TRBV20-1
D gene: .
J gene: TRBJ1-3
CDR3 length: 15
clone size: many
CDR3 DNA: TGCAGTGCTAGAGATCCTTCAGTCTCGGGAAACACCATATATTTT
CDR3 protein: CSARDPSVSGNTIYF

V gene: TRBV28
D gene: .
J gene: TRBJ2-1
CDR3 length: 16
clone size: few
CDR3 DNA: TGTGCCAGCAGGTCCCCGGGGCCTAGCTCCTACAATGAGCAGTTCTTC
CDR3 protein: CASRSPGPSSYNEQFF

V gene: TRBV3-1
D gene: .
J gene: TRBJ2-5
CDR3 length: 16
clone size: .
CDR3 DNA: TGTGCCAGCAGCCAAATTGGAGTCCAGGAAGGCGGAACCCAGTACTTC
CDR3 protein: CASSQIGVQEGGTQYF

V gene: TRBV5-1
D gene: .
J gene: TRBJ1-1
CDR3 length: 14
clone size: .
CDR3 DNA: TGCGCCAGCAGCTTGGAAGCTGCCGACACTGAAGCTTTCTTT
CDR3 protein: CASSLEAADTEAFF

V gene: TRBV29-1
D gene: .
J gene: TRBJ1-1
CDR3 length: 14
clone size: once
CDR3 DNA: TGCAGCGTCCCCCATCAGGGATCAGCGACTGAAGCTTTCTTT
CDR3 protein: CSVPHQGSATEAFF

V gene: TRBV6-5
D gene: TRBD1
J gene: TRBJ1-1
CDR3 length: 13
clone size: .
CDR3 DNA: TGTGCCAGCAGTCGGGACAGGGCCACTGAAGCTTTCTTT
CDR3 protein: CASSRDRATEAFF

V gene: TRBV11-2
D gene: TRBD2
J gene: TRBJ2-3
CDR3 length: 15
clone size: .
CDR3 DNA: TGTGCCAGCAGCATAGGCGGGGGGGTATCAGATACGCAGTATTTT
CDR3 protein: CASSIGGGVSDTQYF

V gene: TRBV15
D gene: .
J gene: TRBJ2-7
CDR3 length: 12
clone size: .
CDR3 DNA: TGTGCCACCAGCAGAGCGGGCCTCGAGCAGTACTTC
CDR3 protein: CATSRAGLEQYF

V gene: TRBV6-1
D gene: .
J gene: TRBJ1-4
CDR3 length: 15
clone size: .
CDR3 DNA: TGTGCCAGCAGTCGACAGCATGCAACTAATGAAAAACTGTTTTTT
CDR3 protein: CASSRQHATNEKLFF

V gene: TRBV12-3/TRBV12-4
D gene: .
J gene: TRBJ1-4
CDR3 length: 13
clone size: few
CDR3 DNA: TGTGCCAGCACTCGGGCGCGGAGTGAAAAACTGTTTTTT
CDR3 protein: CASTRARSEKLFF

V gene: TRBV5-1
D gene: TRBD2
J gene: TRBJ2-1
CDR3 length: 17
clone size: .
CDR3 DNA: TGCGCCAGCAGCAAGGCAGGTAGCGGGGGGGCTTACAATGAGCAGTTCTTC
CDR3 protein: CASSKAGSGGAYNEQFF